The sequence of this TCR beta chain was determined in a study of T-cell memory formation after mild COVID-19. Study-level information: The study found TCR clusters largely donor specific.

Study-level findings and limits: Later expanders leaned CD4+, whereas day 15 to 85 contracting clones were balanced CD4/CD8. Cross-reactive memory appears to have joined, as suggested by some responding clones showing up in pre-infection memory.

The authors produced TCR alpha and TCR beta cDNA libraries with sample barcodes and UMIs by 5'RACE using constant-segment primers. TCRdb re-analysed the 5' RACE reads in MiXCR, keeping a single row per CDR3 protein. The sample includes 300,000 to 400,000 distinct CDR3 sequences, approximately 27% seen only once; the top ten take around an eighth. Ten or more counts support this clonotype. The antigen is not known. CDR1 and CDR2 from the germline V gene are KGHSH and LQKENI. The CDR3 has 13 residues. V lost 3 bases and J 2 bases, leaving 5 bases between the germline ends. Sequenced: PBMCs or a T cell subset sorted from them (not recorded which). The receptor was isolated from an adult woman who had mild COVID-19 (a few samples of this study predate the infection). Cell type and time point are not known. The chain couples TRBV18 to TRBJ1-5; D is ambiguous. CDR3: CASSPGGNQPQHF. In DNA form, the CDR3 reads TGTGCCAGCTCACCGGGTGGCAATCAGCCCCAGCATTTT.